This T cell receptor beta chain was captured by sequencing in a study of neurological immune-mediated disorders. The making of cDNA relied on 5'RACE with 10-nucleotide random UMIs. TCRdb processed the 5' RACE reads anew with MiXCR; each CDR3 protein has one entry. The sample carries tens of thousands of distinct CDR3 sequences, around 4% recorded once. Whole-study findings and limits: CDR3 amino acid sequences found in expanded clones were never shared across subjects, suggesting private repertoires in all groups.

This clonotype was observed at least ten times. Its antigen is not known. Regarding time point: longitudinal time-point 3. The sample comprised PBMCs. This TCR was recovered from a woman aged 60-75 years with multiple sclerosis.

CDR3 nucleotides: TGTGCCAGCAGCCAAGGCATCGGGCAGCCCCAGCATTTT. Protein sequence: CASSQGIGQPQHF. The chain combines TRBV3-1 with TRBJ1-5; D is undetermined. Germline lookup yields CDR1 LGHDT and CDR2 YNNKEL (reference sequence). The CDR3 sequence is 13 residues long. V lost 1 base, J lost 7 bases, and 8 bases lay in between.